Listed below are T cell receptor beta chains from one sample, sequenced in a study of blood T cell repertoires in COVID-19. Profiled with immunoSEQ multiplex PCR; TCRdb holds only in-frame clones, not every one. The data hold some 100,000 clones, with about 89% observed a single time. Material: peripheral blood. Receptor source: a human donor with acute or convalescent COVID-19. The donor label of this sample is uncertain. The CDR3 runs from the conserved cysteine through the conserved F or W. A D gene is named only where the DNA matches it firmly. Size values are once, few and many counts, or a class for expanded clones, and some rows have none.

cdr3_length: 15; v_call: TRBV27; j_call: TRBJ1-6; clone_size: few; d_call: TRBD1; cdr3_nt: TGTGCCAGCAGTTTGAGAGGGACAGGGTCTTCACCCCTCCACTTT; cdr3_aa: CASSLRGTGSSPLHF
cdr3_length: 15; v_call: TRBV28; j_call: TRBJ1-1; clone_size: NA; d_call: NA; cdr3_nt: TGTGCCAGCAGTCCCGCGGTGGGAGCCTACACTGAAGCTTTCTTT; cdr3_aa: CASSPAVGAYTEAFF
cdr3_length: 22; v_call: TRBV14; j_call: TRBJ1-5; clone_size: once; d_call: TRBD1; cdr3_nt: TGTGCCAGCAGCCCCCATAAAAAGACGGACAGGGGCCCAACTTCTAGCAATCAGCCCCAGCATTTT; cdr3_aa: CASSPHKKTDRGPTSSNQPQHF
cdr3_length: 14; v_call: TRBV7-2; j_call: TRBJ2-7; clone_size: NA; d_call: TRBD1; cdr3_nt: TGTGCCAGCAGCCCCTCGGGGACAGCCTACGAGCAGTACTTC; cdr3_aa: CASSPSGTAYEQYF
cdr3_length: 15; v_call: TRBV2; j_call: TRBJ1-1; clone_size: NA; d_call: TRBD1; cdr3_nt: TGTGCCAGCATGGAGACAGGGGCTCCGAACACTGAAGCTTTCTTT; cdr3_aa: CASMETGAPNTEAFF
cdr3_length: 16; v_call: TRBV2; j_call: TRBJ2-1; clone_size: NA; d_call: TRBD2; cdr3_nt: TGTGCCAGCAGTCACGGCGGACTAGCGGTGGACAATGAGCAGTTCTTC; cdr3_aa: CASSHGGLAVDNEQFF
cdr3_length: 16; v_call: TRBV6-1; j_call: TRBJ1-6; clone_size: NA; d_call: NA; cdr3_nt: TGTGCCAGCAGTGAAGGAATCCCAGGGCCCGATTCACCCCTCCACTTT; cdr3_aa: CASSEGIPGPDSPLHF
cdr3_length: 13; v_call: TRBV6-5; j_call: TRBJ1-2; clone_size: NA; d_call: NA; cdr3_nt: TGTGCCAGCTCTACCGCTACCATCCATGGCTACACCTTC; cdr3_aa: CASSTATIHGYTF
cdr3_length: 12; v_call: TRBV25-1; j_call: TRBJ2-1; clone_size: NA; d_call: NA; cdr3_nt: TGTGCCACCCCGACTAAGTCGGCTGAGCAGTTCTTC; cdr3_aa: CATPTKSAEQFF
cdr3_length: 14; v_call: TRBV29-1; j_call: TRBJ1-3; clone_size: NA; d_call: NA; cdr3_nt: TGCAGCGTTGCGGGGTTATACTCTGGAAACACCATATATTTT; cdr3_aa: CSVAGLYSGNTIYF
cdr3_length: 12; v_call: TRBV2; j_call: TRBJ2-7; clone_size: NA; d_call: NA; cdr3_nt: TGTGCCAGCAGCCAAGGGGGCTACGAGCAGTACTTC; cdr3_aa: CASSQGGYEQYF
cdr3_length: 18; v_call: TRBV28; j_call: TRBJ2-4; clone_size: NA; d_call: TRBD2; cdr3_nt: TGTGCCAGCTCGCTTCTGGCGGGAGTCGGCGTCCGTGAAAACATTCAGTACTTC; cdr3_aa: CASSLLAGVGVRENIQYF
cdr3_length: 14; v_call: TRBV19; j_call: TRBJ1-2; clone_size: NA; d_call: TRBD1; cdr3_nt: TGTGCCAGTAGTATAACAGGGGTTGGATATGGCTACACCTTC; cdr3_aa: CASSITGVGYGYTF